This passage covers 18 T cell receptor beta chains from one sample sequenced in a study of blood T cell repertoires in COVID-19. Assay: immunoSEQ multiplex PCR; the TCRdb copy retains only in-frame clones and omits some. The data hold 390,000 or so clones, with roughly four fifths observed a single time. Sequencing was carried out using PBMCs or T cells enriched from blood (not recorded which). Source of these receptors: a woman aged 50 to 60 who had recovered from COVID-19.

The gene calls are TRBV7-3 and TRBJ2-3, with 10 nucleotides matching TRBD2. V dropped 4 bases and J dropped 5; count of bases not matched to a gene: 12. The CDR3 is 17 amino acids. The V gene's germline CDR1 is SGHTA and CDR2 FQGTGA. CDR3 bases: TGTGCCAGCAGCTCCCCGAGGGTAGCGGGAGGCATAGATACGCAGTATTTT. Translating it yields CASSSPRVAGGIDTQYF.

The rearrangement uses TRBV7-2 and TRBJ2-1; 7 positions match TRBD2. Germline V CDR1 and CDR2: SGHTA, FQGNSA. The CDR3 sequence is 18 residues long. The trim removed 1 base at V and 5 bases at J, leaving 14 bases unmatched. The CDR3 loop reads CASSLVGIGGGRNNEQFF. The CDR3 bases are TGTGCCAGCAGCTTAGTCGGGATCGGCGGGGGACGTAACAATGAGCAGTTCTTC.

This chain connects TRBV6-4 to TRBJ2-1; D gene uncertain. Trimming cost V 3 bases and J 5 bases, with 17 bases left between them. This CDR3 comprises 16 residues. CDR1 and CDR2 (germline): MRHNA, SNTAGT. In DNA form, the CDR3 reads TGTGCCAGCAGTGAACAGAGCACCTTAAGAGACAATGAGCAGTTCTTC. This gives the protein CASSEQSTLRDNEQFF.

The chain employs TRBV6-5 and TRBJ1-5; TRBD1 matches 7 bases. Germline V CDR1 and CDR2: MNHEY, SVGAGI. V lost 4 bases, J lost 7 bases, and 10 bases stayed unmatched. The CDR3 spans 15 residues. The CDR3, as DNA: TGTGCCAGCAGTTCCAGAGGGGGCTTGGGACAGCCCCAGCATTTT. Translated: CASSSRGGLGQPQHF.

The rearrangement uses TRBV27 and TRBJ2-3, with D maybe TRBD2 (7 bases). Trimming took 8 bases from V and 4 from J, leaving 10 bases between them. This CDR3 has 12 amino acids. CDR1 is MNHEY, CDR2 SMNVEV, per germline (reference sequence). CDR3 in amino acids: CASGGGADTQYF. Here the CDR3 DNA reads TGTGCCAGCGGCGGGGGCGCAGATACGCAGTATTTT.

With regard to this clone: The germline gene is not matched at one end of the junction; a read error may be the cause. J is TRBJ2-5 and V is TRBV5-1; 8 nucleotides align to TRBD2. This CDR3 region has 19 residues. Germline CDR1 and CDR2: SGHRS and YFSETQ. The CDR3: CASSEVGLGRGKLKDTQYF. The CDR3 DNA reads TGCGCCAGCAGCGAGGTGGGACTAGGTAGGGGCAAATTAAAAGACACCCAGTACTTC.

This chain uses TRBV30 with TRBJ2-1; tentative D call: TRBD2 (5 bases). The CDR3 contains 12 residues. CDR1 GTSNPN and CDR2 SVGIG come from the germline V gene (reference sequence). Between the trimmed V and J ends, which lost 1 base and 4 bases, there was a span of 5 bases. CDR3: CAWSGGYNEQFF. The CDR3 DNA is TGTGCCTGGAGTGGAGGGTACAATGAGCAGTTCTTC.

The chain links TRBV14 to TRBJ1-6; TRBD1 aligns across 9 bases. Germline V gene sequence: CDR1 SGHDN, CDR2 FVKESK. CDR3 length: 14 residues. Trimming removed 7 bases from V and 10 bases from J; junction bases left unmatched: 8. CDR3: CASTSTGGLSPLHF. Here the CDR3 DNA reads TGTGCCAGCACCTCGACAGGGGGATTGTCACCCCTCCACTTT.

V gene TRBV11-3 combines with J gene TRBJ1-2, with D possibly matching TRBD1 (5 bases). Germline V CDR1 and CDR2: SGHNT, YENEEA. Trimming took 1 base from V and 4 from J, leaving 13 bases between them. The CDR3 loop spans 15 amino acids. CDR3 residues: CASSLAAGSGYGYTF. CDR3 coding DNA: TGTGCCAGCAGCTTAGCCGCAGGGTCCGGCTATGGCTACACCTTC.

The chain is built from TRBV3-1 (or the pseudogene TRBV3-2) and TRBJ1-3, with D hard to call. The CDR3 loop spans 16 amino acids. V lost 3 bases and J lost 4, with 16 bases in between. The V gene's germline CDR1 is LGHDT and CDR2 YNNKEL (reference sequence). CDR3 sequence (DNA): TGTGCCAGCAGCCAGCGAGACATAATTGGGGGAAACACCATATATTTT. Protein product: CASSQRDIIGGNTIYF.

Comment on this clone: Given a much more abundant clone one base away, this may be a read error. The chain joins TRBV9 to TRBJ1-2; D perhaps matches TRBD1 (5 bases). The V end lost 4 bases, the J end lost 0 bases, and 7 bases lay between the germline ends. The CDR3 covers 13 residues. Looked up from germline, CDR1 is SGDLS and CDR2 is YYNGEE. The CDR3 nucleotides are TGTGCCAGCAGCCCGGGGGCTAACTATGGCTACACCTTC. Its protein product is CASSPGANYGYTF.

In DNA form, the CDR3 reads TGCGCCAGCAGCTTGGACGGGACAGATACGCAGTATTTT. Protein: CASSLDGTDTQYF. This chain joins TRBV5-1 and TRBJ2-3; the D is unclear. Per the germline V gene, CDR1 is SGHRS and CDR2 is YFSETQ. Trimming left V 0 bases short and J 3 bases short, with 5 bases between. The CDR3 is made up of 13 amino acids.

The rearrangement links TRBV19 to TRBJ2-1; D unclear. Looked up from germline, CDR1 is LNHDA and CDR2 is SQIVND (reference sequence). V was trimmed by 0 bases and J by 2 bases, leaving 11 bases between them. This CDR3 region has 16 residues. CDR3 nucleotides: TGTGCCAGTAGTATAGATCTGGCGGCTACCTACAATGAGCAGTTCTTC. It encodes CASSIDLAATYNEQFF.

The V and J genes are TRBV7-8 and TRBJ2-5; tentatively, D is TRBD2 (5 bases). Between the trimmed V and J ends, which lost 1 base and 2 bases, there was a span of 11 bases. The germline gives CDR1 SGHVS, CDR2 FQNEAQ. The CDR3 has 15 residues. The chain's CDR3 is CASSLEAAVQETQYF. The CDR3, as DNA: TGTGCCAGCAGCTTAGAAGCGGCCGTACAAGAGACCCAGTACTTC.

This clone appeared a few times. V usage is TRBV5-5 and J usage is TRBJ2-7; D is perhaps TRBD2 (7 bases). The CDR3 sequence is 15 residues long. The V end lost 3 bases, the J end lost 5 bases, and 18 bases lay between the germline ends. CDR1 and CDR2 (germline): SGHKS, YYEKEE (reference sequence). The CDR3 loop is CASSSLPGGGNEQYF. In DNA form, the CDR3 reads TGTGCCAGCAGCTCCCTCCCGGGGGGCGGGAACGAGCAGTACTTC.

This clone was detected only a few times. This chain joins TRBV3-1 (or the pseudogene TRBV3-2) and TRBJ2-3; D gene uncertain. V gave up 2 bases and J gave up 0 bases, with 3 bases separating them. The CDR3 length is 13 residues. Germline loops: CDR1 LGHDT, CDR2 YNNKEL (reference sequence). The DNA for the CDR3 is TGTGCCAGCAGCCAACCTAGCACAGATACGCAGTATTTT. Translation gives CASSQPSTDTQYF.

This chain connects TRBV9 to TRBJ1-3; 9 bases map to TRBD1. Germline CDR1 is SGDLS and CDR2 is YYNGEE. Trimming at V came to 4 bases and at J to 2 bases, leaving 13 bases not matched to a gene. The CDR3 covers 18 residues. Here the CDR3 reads CASSPPSGGDRAGNTIYF. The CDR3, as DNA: TGTGCCAGCAGCCCCCCCTCAGGGGGGGACAGGGCTGGAAACACCATATATTTT. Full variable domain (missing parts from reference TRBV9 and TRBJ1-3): DSGVTQTPKHLITATGQRVTLRCSPRSGDLSVYWYQQSLDQGLQFLIQYYNGEERAKGNILERFSAQQFPDLHSELNLSSLELGDSALYFCASSPPSGGDRAGNTIYFGEGSWLTVV.

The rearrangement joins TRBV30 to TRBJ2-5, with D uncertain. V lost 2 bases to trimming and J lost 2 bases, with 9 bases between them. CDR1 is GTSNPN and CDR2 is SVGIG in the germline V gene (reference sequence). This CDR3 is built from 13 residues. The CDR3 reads CAWSTTGQETQYF. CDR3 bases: TGTGCCTGGAGTACTACCGGACAAGAGACCCAGTACTTC.